This T cell receptor (beta chain) was recorded in a study of T cells in tumors after PD-1 blockade. Study in general: No patient had prior checkpoint blockade, systemic immunosuppression, or radiotherapy within 4 weeks. Daily vismodegib 150 mg continued in a subset of anti-PD-1-treated patients. Points from the study as a whole: Some novel exhausted tumor clones appeared in pre-treatment blood, suggesting peripheral recruitment.

Germline CDR1 and CDR2: SGHRS and YFSETQ. The CDR3 covers 14 residues. V shed 3 bases and J shed 9 bases, with 13 bases lying between them. Some clones are missing from TCRdb's copy, which holds only in-frame ones; the method was immunoSEQ multiplex PCR. The sample includes about 25,000 clones, around four fifths seen only once; the top ten take around 12%. In the case of this clone: Its antigen is undetermined.

Sequenced material: PBMCs, taken after anti-PD-1 treatment. The origin of this receptor is a human donor with basal cell carcinoma. The chain uses TRBV5-1 and TRBJ1-6; the D gene is possibly TRBD1 (5 bases). The CDR3: CASSSGTEASPLHF. As DNA, the CDR3 is TGCGCCAGCAGCTCAGGGACGGAAGCTTCACCCCTCCACTTT. Complete variable domain (other parts from reference TRBV5-1 and TRBJ1-6): KAGVTQTPRYLIKTRGQQVTLSCSPISGHRSVSWYQQTPGQGLQFLFEYFSETQRNKGNFPGRFSGRQFSNSRSEMNVSTLELGDSALYLCASSSGTEASPLHFGNGTRLTVT.